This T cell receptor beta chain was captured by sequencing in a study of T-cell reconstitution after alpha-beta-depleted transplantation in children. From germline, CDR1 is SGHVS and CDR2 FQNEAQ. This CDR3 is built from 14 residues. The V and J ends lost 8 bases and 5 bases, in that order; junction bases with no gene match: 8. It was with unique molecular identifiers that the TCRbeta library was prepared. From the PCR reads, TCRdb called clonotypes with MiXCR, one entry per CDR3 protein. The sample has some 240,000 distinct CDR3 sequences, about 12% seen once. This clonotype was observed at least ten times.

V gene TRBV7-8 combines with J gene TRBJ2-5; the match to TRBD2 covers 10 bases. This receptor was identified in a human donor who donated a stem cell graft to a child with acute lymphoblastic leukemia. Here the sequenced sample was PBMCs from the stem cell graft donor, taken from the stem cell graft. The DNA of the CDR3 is TGTGCCAGCGGCCAGCTAGCGGGAGAGGAGACCCAGTACTTC. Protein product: CASGQLAGEETQYF.